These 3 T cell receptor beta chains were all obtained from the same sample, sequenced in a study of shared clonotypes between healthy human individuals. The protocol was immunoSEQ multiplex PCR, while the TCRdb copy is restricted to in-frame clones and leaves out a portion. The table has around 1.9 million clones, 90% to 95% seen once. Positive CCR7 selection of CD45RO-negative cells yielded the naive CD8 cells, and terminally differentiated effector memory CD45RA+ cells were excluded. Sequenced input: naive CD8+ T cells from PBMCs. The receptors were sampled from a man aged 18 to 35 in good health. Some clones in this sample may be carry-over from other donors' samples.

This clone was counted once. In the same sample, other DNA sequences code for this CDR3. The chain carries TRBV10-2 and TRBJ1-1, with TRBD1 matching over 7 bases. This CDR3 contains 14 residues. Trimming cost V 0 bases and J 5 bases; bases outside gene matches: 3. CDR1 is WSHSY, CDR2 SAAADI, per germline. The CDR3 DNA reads TGCGCCAGCAGTGAGTCGCAGGGGGGGACTGAAGCTTTCTTT. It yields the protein CASSESQGGTEAFF.

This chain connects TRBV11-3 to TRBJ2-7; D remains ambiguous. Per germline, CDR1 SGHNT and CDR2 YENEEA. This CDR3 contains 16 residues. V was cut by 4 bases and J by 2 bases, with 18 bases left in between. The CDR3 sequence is CASSSRGAPGPYEQYF. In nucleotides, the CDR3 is TGTGCCAGCAGCTCGAGAGGTGCCCCGGGCCCCTACGAGCAGTACTTC.

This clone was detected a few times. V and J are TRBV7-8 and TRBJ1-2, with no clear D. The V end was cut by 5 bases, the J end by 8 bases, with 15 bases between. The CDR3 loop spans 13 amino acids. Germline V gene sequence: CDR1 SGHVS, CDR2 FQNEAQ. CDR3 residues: CASSHVSGFGYTF. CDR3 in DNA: TGTGCCAGCAGCCACGTAAGTGGCTTCGGCTACACCTTC.